The 21 T cell receptor beta chains reported below all come from one sample, sequenced in a study of response to subunit inactivated influenza vaccine (dated 2018 in TCRdb). Receptor libraries were prepared by RT-PCR. The sequencer listed for this sample is Illumina HiSeq 2500. Using fastp at Q25 and MiXCR, TCRdb reprocessed the public reads and kept productive beta chains. Entries are consolidated by CDR3 protein sequence, retaining the most common genes and DNA. For this sample there are 450,000 to 600,000 distinct CDR3 sequences; about 15% appear just once. Approximately 3% of the sample comes from the top ten. The sequenced sample was CD4+ T cells sorted from PBMCs, obtained around 25 months after vaccination. Receptors were obtained from a man aged 45 to 70 who received an inactivated influenza vaccine. Donor details come from another sample of the same person, matched by shared clones.

This clonotype was seen a handful of times. The gene calls are TRBV4-1 and TRBJ2-1; 8 bases are shared with TRBD2. The CDR3 loop spans 16 amino acids. Losses at the gene ends were 1 base for V and 0 bases for J; bases not matched to a gene: 2. Looked up from germline, CDR1 is MGHRA and CDR2 is YSYEKL. The CDR3 nucleotides are TGCGCCAGCAGCCAAGGCGGGGGGATCTCCTACAATGAGCAGTTCTTC. It encodes CASSQGGGISYNEQFF.

The CDR3 protein is CASSHEQRGYTF. CDR3 nucleotide sequence: TGTGCCAGCAGTCATGAACAGCGTGGCTACACCTTC. The rearrangement joins TRBV12-3 or TRBV12-4 to TRBJ1-2; D is ambiguous. The CDR3 contains 12 residues. Trimming removed 5 bases from V and 7 bases from J, with 11 bases in between.

The rearrangement links TRBV10-3 to TRBJ2-1, with 8 bases aligning to TRBD1. V shed 7 bases and J 7 bases; nucleotides not matched to a gene: 9. The CDR3 runs to 14 residues. The V gene's germline CDR1 is ENHRY and CDR2 SYGVKD. CDR3 DNA sequence: TGTGCCATCACTCCCGACAGGGGTTGGAATGAGCAGTTCTTC. It yields the protein CAITPDRGWNEQFF.

This clonotype was picked up a small number of times. The rearrangement links TRBV4-1 to TRBJ2-1; no definite D call. CDR3 length equals 18 residues. CDR1 MGHRA and CDR2 YSYEKL come from the germline V gene. V lost 3 bases to trimming and J lost 1 base, with 19 bases between them. The CDR3 DNA sequence: TGCGCCAGCAGCCAGAAGGCCCCCCGGTTGGGGTCCTACAATGAGCAGTTCTTC. Its protein product is CASSQKAPRLGSYNEQFF.

This clonotype was found a few times. V gene TRBV5-1 combines with J gene TRBJ2-5; D perhaps matches TRBD2 (5 bases). Per germline, CDR1 SGHRS and CDR2 YFSETQ. V lost 4 bases, J lost 0 bases, and 13 bases lay in between. The CDR3 covers 15 residues. The DNA of the CDR3 is TGCGCCAGCAGCCCCGGGCCGGGAAACCAAGAGACCCAGTACTTC. This encodes CASSPGPGNQETQYF.

The CDR3 reads CASSLAIPAGEAFF. The CDR3 region has the DNA TGTGCCAGCAGCTTAGCCATCCCGGCAGGGGAAGCTTTCTTT. The rearrangement joins TRBV7-9 to TRBJ1-1; a possible D gene is TRBD1 (5 bases). Per the germline V gene, CDR1 is SEHNR and CDR2 is FQNEAQ (reference sequence). V lost 0 bases and J lost 8, with 13 bases in between. This CDR3 comprises 14 residues. The whole variable domain, remainder taken from reference TRBV7-9 and TRBJ1-1, is DTGVSQNPRHKITKRGQNVTFRCDPISEHNRLYWYRQTLGQGPEFLTYFQNEAQLEKSRLLSDRFSAERPKGSFSTLEIQRTEQGDSAMYLCASSLAIPAGEAFFGQGTRLTVV.

This chain connects TRBV21-1 to TRBJ2-5; TRBD1, the table's D call, lacks a check against the DNA. TRBV21-1 is classified as a pseudogene. This CDR3 contains 14 residues. The CDR3 sequence: CASRLRGPGETQYF. The DNA for the CDR3 is TGTGCCAGCAGACTCCGGGGCCCGGGAGAGACCCAGTACTTC.

This clonotype showed up just a few times. V gene TRBV11-2 combines with J gene TRBJ2-3; tentatively, D is TRBD1 or TRBD2 (5 bases each). Germline-derived CDR1 and CDR2 are SGHAT and FQNNGV. Trimming left V 2 bases short and J 4 bases short, with 10 bases between. This CDR3 spans 14 amino acids. DNA for the CDR3: TGTGCCAGCAGCTTATATCAGGGAGCAGATACGCAGTATTTT. It codes for CASSLYQGADTQYF.

The J gene is TRBJ2-1, the V gene TRBV5-5, with a tentative D call TRBD2 (5 bases). Germline V gives CDR1 SGHKS, CDR2 YYEKEE (reference sequence). This CDR3 comprises 15 residues. V lost 1 base and J lost 2, with 10 bases in between. In DNA, the CDR3 is TGTGCCAGCAGCTTGTTACCTAGCACCTACAATGAGCAGTTCTTC. Amino acids: CASSLLPSTYNEQFF.

This clonotype was detected a few times. The gene calls are TRBV7-2 and TRBJ2-5; D unresolved. V lost 5 bases and J lost 3, with 10 bases in between. The CDR3 sequence is 13 residues long. Germline V CDR1 and CDR2: SGHTA, FQGNSA. In nucleotides, the CDR3 is TGTGCCAGCAGCAATAGGGTCGAAGAGACCCAGTACTTC. It codes for CASSNRVEETQYF.

The chain combines TRBV6-1 with TRBJ1-2; TRBD1 is a possible D gene (6 bases). V was pared by 7 bases and J by 3 bases, with 15 bases between. The CDR3 loop spans 14 amino acids. CDR1 and CDR2 from the germline V gene are MNHNS and SASEGT. CDR3 sequence reads: CASNLTPGDYGYTF. The CDR3 DNA reads as TGTGCCAGCAACCTCACCCCAGGGGACTATGGCTACACCTTC.

This clonotype was picked up many times. J is TRBJ1-1 and V is TRBV6-5; D unresolved. With 0 bases removed from V and 0 bases from J, the gap between germline ends came to 8 bases. The V gene's germline CDR1 is MNHEY and CDR2 SVGAGI. The CDR3 is 15 residues long. The CDR3 bases are TGTGCCAGCAGTTACTCGTCGGGCATGAACACTGAAGCTTTCTTT. Translating gives CASSYSSGMNTEAFF.

In this sample, this clonotype turned up a few times. The chain recombines TRBV20-1 with TRBJ1-1; D is undetermined. Trimming removed 5 bases at V and 0 bases at J, with 25 bases between. Germline V gene sequence: CDR1 DFQATT, CDR2 SNEGSKA (reference sequence). This CDR3 is 18 amino acids long. The CDR3 DNA reads TGCAGTGCTCTGAGTCGAGTCTTCAATTATGGCATGAACACTGAAGCTTTCTTT. Encoded protein: CSALSRVFNYGMNTEAFF.

This clonotype was counted a few times. The chain couples TRBV7-8 to TRBJ2-3; TRBD2 aligns across 9 bases. With 1 base clipped from V and 5 bases from J, the junction kept 4 bases outside the gene matches. Germline values: CDR1 SGHVS, CDR2 FQNEAQ. This CDR3 is 15 amino acids long. CDR3 sequence reads: CASSLGGGAGDTQYF. CDR3 coding DNA: TGTGCCAGCAGCTTAGGCGGGGGGGCCGGAGATACGCAGTATTTT. The full variable domain, in which reference TRBV7-8 and TRBJ2-3 provide the parts outside the CDR3, is GAGVSQSPRYKVAKRGQDVALRCDPISGHVSLFWYQQALGQGPEFLTYFQNEAQLDKSGLPSDRFFAERPEGSVSTLKIQRTQQEDSAVYLCASSLGGGAGDTQYFGPGTRLTVL.

The J gene is TRBJ2-1, the V gene TRBV28; no definite D call. The CDR3 is 16 amino acids. Germline CDR1 and CDR2: MDHEN and SYDVKM. V shed 4 bases and J shed 0 bases, with 13 bases lying between them. CDR3 sequence reads: CASSSPRGSSYNEQFF. CDR3 coding DNA: TGTGCCAGCAGTTCGCCTCGTGGAAGCTCCTACAATGAGCAGTTCTTC.

This clonotype was picked up many times. This rearrangement joins TRBV5-8 to TRBJ1-3, with 8 bases matching TRBD1. Per the germline V gene, CDR1 is SGHTS and CDR2 is YDEGEE. There are 20 residues in the CDR3. The ends lost 3 bases at V and 0 bases at J; junction bases unmatched: 17. The chain's CDR3 is CASSSNPGTGRGVSGNTIYF. The CDR3 bases are TGTGCCAGCAGCTCGAACCCTGGGACAGGAAGAGGAGTCTCTGGAAACACCATATATTTT.

There are many counts of this clonotype. The chain uses TRBV5-4 and TRBJ1-2; 10 bases match TRBD1. Germline loops: CDR1 SGHNT, CDR2 YYREEE (reference sequence). The length of the CDR3 is 13 residues. V lost 6 bases and J lost 5; bases outside the gene matches: 4. CDR3 DNA: TGTGCCAGCACCGGGACAGGGGTTTATGGCTACACCTTC. It translates to CASTGTGVYGYTF. Full variable domain (outside the CDR3, taken from reference TRBV5-4 and TRBJ1-2): ETGVTQSPTHLIKTRGQQVTLRCSSQSGHNTVSWYQQALGQGPQFIFQYYREEENGRGNFPPRFSGLQFPNYSSELNVNALELDDSALYLCASTGTGVYGYTFGSGTRLTVV.

This clonotype occurred many times. The V and J genes are TRBV20-1 and TRBJ2-2, with TRBD1 identical over 8 bases. Germline V gene sequence: CDR1 DFQATT, CDR2 SNEGSKA (reference sequence). With 0 bases clipped from V and 6 bases from J, the junction kept 9 bases outside the gene matches. The CDR3 is 16 residues long. The CDR3 protein is CSARDSPGGKAGELFF. The CDR3 nucleotides are TGCAGTGCTAGAGATAGCCCAGGGGGCAAAGCCGGGGAGCTGTTTTTT.

In its sample, this clonotype was seen a few times. This chain uses TRBV20-1 with TRBJ2-7; D unclear. V was pared by 3 bases and J by 2 bases, with 5 bases between. This CDR3 is built from 11 residues. CDR1 is DFQATT, CDR2 SNEGSKA, per germline (reference sequence). The CDR3 spells CSASRAYEQYF. CDR3 coding DNA: TGCAGTGCTAGTAGGGCCTACGAGCAGTACTTC.

This chain joins TRBV27 and TRBJ1-5; 11 bases are shared with TRBD1. Germline V CDR1 and CDR2: MNHEY, SMNVEV (reference sequence). CDR3 length: 16 amino acids. J was trimmed by 3 bases and V by 6 bases; bases with no gene match: 7. CDR3 nucleotide sequence: TGTGCCAGCAGGGGGACAGGGGGGGGTTACAATCAGCCCCAGCATTTT. It is translated as CASRGTGGGYNQPQHF.

This clonotype was observed many times. V is TRBV5-1 and J is TRBJ2-1; the D is unclear. V was shortened by 3 bases and J by 0 bases, with 7 bases between the two germline ends. Germline-derived CDR1 and CDR2 are SGHRS and YFSETQ. The CDR3 runs to 14 residues. The DNA for the CDR3 is TGCGCCAGCAGCTCGGAGAGCTCCTACAATGAGCAGTTCTTC. The encoded protein is CASSSESSYNEQFF.